This is a list of T cell receptor beta chains from one sample in a study of regulatory T cells in long-lasting Graves disease. A single record per CDR3 protein comes from TCRdb applying MiXCR to the multiplex PCR reads. The sample has about 440,000 distinct CDR3 sequences, about 15% seen once. These data were also reused for a study on T cells in Graves' hyperthyroidism and ophthalmopathy.

Sample: peripheral blood mononuclear cells (PBMCs), taken at new diagnosis, from a patient treated with antithyroid drugs. These receptors originate from a woman between 25 and 40 years old with Graves disease. The conserved cysteine and the conserved F or W are not part of the CDR3 here. A D gene is named only where the DNA matches it firmly.

TRBV11-1	TRBJ1-1	TRBD1	ASSLLGTGGPNTEAF
TRBV6-2/TRBV6-3	TRBJ1-1	NA	ASSDVTEAF
TRBV27	TRBJ1-4	NA	ASGKLSLRDPLNEKLF
TRBV7-3	TRBJ2-2	NA	ASSLTARGNTGELF
TRBV7-2	TRBJ1-2	NA	ASSPSTQNYGYT
TRBV15	TRBJ1-1	NA	ATSREGLMNTEAF
TRBV29-1	TRBJ2-3	TRBD2	SVGGTSTTDTQY
TRBV11-3	TRBJ2-1	TRBD2	ASSEGGLAEYNEQF
TRBV18	NA	NA	ATSPRGGYEQY
TRBV11-3	TRBJ2-2	TRBD2	ASSRDLAETGELF
TRBV3-1	TRBJ2-4	TRBD2	ASSQVLLAGVGGNIQY
TRBV2	TRBJ2-1	NA	ASSEWGSRYNEQF
TRBV24-1	TRBJ1-5	NA	ATGGGTSNQPQH
TRBV28	TRBJ2-1	NA	ASSSFRDEQF
TRBV6-9	TRBJ1-2	NA	ASSYGGSTGHGGYT
TRBV29-1	TRBJ2-3	NA	SVRGTFSTDTQY
TRBV12-3/TRBV12-4	TRBJ2-1	TRBD2	ASSLRRENEQL
TRBV5-1	TRBJ1-2	NA	ASSLGNYGYT
TRBV7-6	TRBJ2-7	NA	ASSLADIGGSEEQY
TRBV5-1	TRBJ2-7	TRBD2	ASSAGLGSTYEQY
TRBV10-2	TRBJ1-2	NA	ASGQINYGYT
TRBV6-1	TRBJ1-2	TRBD1	ASSRQGTSYGYT
TRBV11-3	TRBJ2-1	NA	ASSFRRGAYNEQF
TRBV27	TRBJ1-6	NA	ASSLWGFSSPLH
TRBV7-8	TRBJ2-7	NA	ASSKGQSYEQY
TRBV11-2	TRBJ2-7	TRBD2	ASSLSREGRD
TRBV3-1	TRBJ2-7	NA	ASSQRDGGYEQY
TRBV2	TRBJ1-5	NA	ASTTVYSNQPQH
TRBV29-1	TRBJ1-5	NA	SALTGNQPQH
TRBV5-8	TRBJ2-7	TRBD1	ASSSRQGVRPEQY
TRBV30	TRBJ2-7	TRBD2	AWSGVGGVAGEQY
TRBV9	TRBJ2-5	NA	ASSVSVGGIETQY
TRBV20-1	TRBJ1-2	NA	SAPPPLQVFGYT
TRBV6-4	TRBJ1-5	NA	ASTSDSNQPQH
TRBV9	TRBJ2-2	TRBD2	ASSVELAGGRTNTGELF
TRBV7-6	TRBJ2-5	NA	ASQEVVLETQY
TRBV11-2	TRBJ1-2	TRBD1	ASRHRGSYGYT
TRBV5-1	TRBJ1-1	NA	ASSCLPGDTEAF
TRBV27	TRBJ2-2	NA	ASSQGANTGELF
TRBV7-9	TRBJ2-3	TRBD2	AANMVDSSGSTDTQY
TRBV5-6	TRBJ2-6	TRBD1	ASSSRWAPGQAFSGANVLT
TRBV12-3/TRBV12-4	TRBJ1-1	TRBD1	ASSLGRQGENTEAF
TRBV11-2	TRBJ2-7	NA	ASSLDGVYEQY
TRBV2	TRBJ1-1	NA	ATLDSSLNTEAF
TRBV19	TRBJ1-1	NA	ASSYGRDTEAF
TRBV7-2	TRBJ2-3	NA	ASSLGQRADTQY
TRBV19	TRBJ2-7	TRBD2	ASSIPGTSFVEQY
TRBV29-1	TRBJ2-7	NA	SVEADGYEQY
TRBV6-2/TRBV6-3	TRBJ2-7	NA	ASSVTGRSIS
TRBV7-3	TRBJ2-3	NA	ASSSTDWKSTDTQY
TRBV24-1	TRBJ1-2	TRBD1	ATSEDRYYGYT
TRBV3-1	TRBJ2-2	TRBD2	ASSSGTSGRRGELF
TRBV2	TRBJ2-2	TRBD1	ASTGGQGWTGELF
TRBV2	TRBJ1-5	NA	ASSQGINQPQH
TRBV6-2/TRBV6-3	TRBJ2-3	TRBD2	ASSEVLAGGSTDTQY
TRBV9	TRBJ2-1	NA	ASSVGVQQYNEQF
TRBV11-3	TRBJ2-1	NA	ASSPGRGFLYNEQF